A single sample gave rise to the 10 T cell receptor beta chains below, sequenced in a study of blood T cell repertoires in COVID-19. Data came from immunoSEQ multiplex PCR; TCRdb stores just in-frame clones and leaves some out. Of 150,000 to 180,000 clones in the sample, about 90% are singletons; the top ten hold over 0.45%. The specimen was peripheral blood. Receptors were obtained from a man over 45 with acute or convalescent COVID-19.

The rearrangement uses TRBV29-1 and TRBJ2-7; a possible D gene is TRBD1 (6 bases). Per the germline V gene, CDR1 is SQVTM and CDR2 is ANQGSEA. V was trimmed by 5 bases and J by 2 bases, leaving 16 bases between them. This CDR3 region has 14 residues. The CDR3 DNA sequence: TGCAGCGTTATGGTTAAGGACAGACCCTACGAGCAGTACGTC. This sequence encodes CSVMVKDRPYEQYV.

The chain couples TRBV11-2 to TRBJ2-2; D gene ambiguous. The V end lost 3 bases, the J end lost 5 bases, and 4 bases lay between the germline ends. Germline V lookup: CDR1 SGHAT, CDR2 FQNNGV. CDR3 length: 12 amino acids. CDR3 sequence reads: CASSFNTGELFF. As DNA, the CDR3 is TGTGCCAGCAGCTTTAATACCGGGGAGCTGTTTTTT.

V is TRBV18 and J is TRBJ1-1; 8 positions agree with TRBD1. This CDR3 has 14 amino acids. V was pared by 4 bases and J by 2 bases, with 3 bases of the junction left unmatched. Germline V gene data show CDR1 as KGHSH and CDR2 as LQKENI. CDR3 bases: TGTGCCAGCTCACTAGGACAGGGAAACACTGAAGCTTTCTTT. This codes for CASSLGQGNTEAFF.

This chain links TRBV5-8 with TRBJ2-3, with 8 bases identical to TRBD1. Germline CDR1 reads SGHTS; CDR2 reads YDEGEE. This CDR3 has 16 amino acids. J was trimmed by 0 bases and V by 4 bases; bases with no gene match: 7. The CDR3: CASSTTGGPSTDTQYF. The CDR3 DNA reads TGTGCCAGCAGCACCACAGGGGGTCCTAGCACAGATACGCAGTATTTT.

The CDR3 DNA follows: TGTGCCAGCAGTTACTCGGAGGTTTATAGCAATCAGCCCCAGCATTTT. Its protein product is CASSYSEVYSNQPQHF. V usage is TRBV6-2 or TRBV6-3 and J usage is TRBJ1-5; D is uncertain. CDR1 is MNHEY and CDR2 is SVGEGT in the germline V gene. Trimming took off 0 bases at V and 0 bases at J, with 9 bases between the two ends. The CDR3 covers 16 residues.

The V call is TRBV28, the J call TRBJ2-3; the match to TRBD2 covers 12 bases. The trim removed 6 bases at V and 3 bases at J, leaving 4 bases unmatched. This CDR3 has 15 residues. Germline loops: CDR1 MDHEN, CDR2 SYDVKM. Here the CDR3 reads CASRAGTSGTDTQYF. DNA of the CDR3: TGTGCCAGCAGGGCCGGGACTAGCGGGACAGATACGCAGTATTTT.

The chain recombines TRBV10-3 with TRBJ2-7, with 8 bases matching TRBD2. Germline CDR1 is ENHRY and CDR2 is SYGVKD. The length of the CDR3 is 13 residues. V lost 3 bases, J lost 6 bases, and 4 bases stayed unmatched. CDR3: CAISEGLASEQYF. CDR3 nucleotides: TGTGCCATCAGTGAAGGACTAGCAAGCGAGCAGTACTTC.

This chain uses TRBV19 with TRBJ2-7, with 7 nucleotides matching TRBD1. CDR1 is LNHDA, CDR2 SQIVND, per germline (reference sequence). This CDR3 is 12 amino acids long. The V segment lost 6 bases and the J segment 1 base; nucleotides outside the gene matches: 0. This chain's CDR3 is CASRDRSYEQYF. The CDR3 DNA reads TGTGCCAGTAGGGACAGGTCCTACGAGCAGTACTTC.

The DNA for the CDR3 is TGTGCCAGCAGCCTACACGGGACAGGGGACGGAAAACTGTTTTTT. This codes for CASSLHGTGDGKLFF. The chain carries TRBV3-1 (or the pseudogene TRBV3-2) and TRBJ1-4; 10 nucleotides match TRBD1. This CDR3 contains 15 residues. Germline V CDR1 and CDR2: LGHDT, YNNKEL (reference sequence). Trimming took 4 bases from V and 10 from J; bases not matched to a gene: 9.

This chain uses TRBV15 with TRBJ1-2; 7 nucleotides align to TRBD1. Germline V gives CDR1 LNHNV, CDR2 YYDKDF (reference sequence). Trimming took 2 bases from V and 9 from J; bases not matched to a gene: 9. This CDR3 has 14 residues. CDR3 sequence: CATSRPGQPRRYTF. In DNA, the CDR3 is TGTGCCACCAGCAGACCGGGACAGCCTCGTCGCTACACCTTC.